Listed below are T cell receptor beta chains from one sample, sequenced in a study of blood T cell repertoires in COVID-19. TCRdb's table, derived via immunoSEQ multiplex PCR, lists solely in-frame clones and lacks some. The table has 20,000 to 25,000 clones, around nine tenths seen once; the top ten hold around 28%. The sample taken for sequencing was peripheral blood. Receptors originate from a woman between 65 and 79 years old with active COVID-19. Both conserved end residues are part of each CDR3. A D gene is named only where the DNA matches it firmly. Some rows mark clone size as missing; the rest say once, few, many or name a class of expanded clone.

D: TRBD1; V: TRBV4-3; J: TRBJ2-2; size: NA; DNA: TGCGCCAGCAGCCAAGAGATGGCAGGGGGCATCTCCGGGGAGCTGTTTTTT; CDR3: CASSQEMAGGISGELFF
D: NA; V: TRBV7-2; J: TRBJ1-1; size: few; DNA: TGTGCCAGCAGCTTGACAGACGGAATAGTCACTGAAGCTTTCTTT; CDR3: CASSLTDGIVTEAFF
D: NA; V: TRBV19; J: TRBJ1-2; size: NA; DNA: TGTGCCAGTAGACAGGGCAATGGCTACACCTTC; CDR3: CASRQGNGYTF
D: TRBD2; V: TRBV7-3; J: TRBJ2-5; size: NA; DNA: TGTGCCAGCAGCTTAGGCGGGGGGACCCAGTACTTC; CDR3: CASSLGGGTQYF
D: TRBD2; V: TRBV5-6; J: TRBJ2-1; size: NA; DNA: TGTGCCAGCAGCTCGCCGGCGGGACTAGCGGACCCTTACAATGAGCAGTTCTTC; CDR3: CASSSPAGLADPYNEQFF
D: NA; V: TRBV10-1; J: TRBJ2-7; size: NA; DNA: TGCGCCAGCAGTGAGCGGCAGGGTAGACGCCACGAGCAGTACTTC; CDR3: CASSERQGRRHEQYF
D: TRBD2; V: TRBV2; J: TRBJ2-7; size: NA; DNA: TGTGCCAGCAATGGCGGGGGGGTCCCCTACGAGCAGTACTTC; CDR3: CASNGGGVPYEQYF
D: TRBD1; V: TRBV7-9; J: TRBJ2-5; size: NA; DNA: TGTGCCGGACAGGGTGAGGAGACCCAGTACTTC; CDR3: CAGQGEETQYF
D: NA; V: TRBV4-1; J: TRBJ1-1; size: NA; DNA: TGCGCCAGCAGCCCCGGCGGGGGGAAGGGGAACACTGAAGCTTTCTTT; CDR3: CASSPGGGKGNTEAFF
D: TRBD2; V: TRBV10-3; J: TRBJ2-3; size: NA; DNA: TGTGCCATCAGACTAGCGGGGGGGCCTCAAGATACGCAGTATTTT; CDR3: CAIRLAGGPQDTQYF
D: TRBD1; V: TRBV27; J: TRBJ2-7; size: NA; DNA: TGTGCCAGCATATCCGGGACAGGGGCCTACGAGCAGTACTTC; CDR3: CASISGTGAYEQYF
D: NA; V: TRBV5-1; J: TRBJ2-7; size: NA; DNA: TGCGCCAGCAGCCCCCGAAGAGACGAGCAGTACTTC; CDR3: CASSPRRDEQYF
D: NA; V: TRBV28; J: TRBJ1-5; size: NA; DNA: TGTGCCAGCAAGGGGGTGAATCAGCCCCAGCATTTT; CDR3: CASKGVNQPQHF
D: NA; V: TRBV13; J: TRBJ1-2; size: NA; DNA: TGTGCCAGCAGCATTACCGGGTCCTATGGCTACACCTTC; CDR3: CASSITGSYGYTF
D: TRBD1; V: TRBV4-2; J: TRBJ1-4; size: NA; DNA: TGTGCCAGCAGCCAAGAGCGGGCCGGGACAGCTAATGAAAAACTGTTTTTT; CDR3: CASSQERAGTANEKLFF
D: TRBD2; V: TRBV27; J: TRBJ2-3; size: once; DNA: TGTGCCAGCAGTCCGGGGGTGCTAGCGGGGACCACAGATACGCAGTATTTT; CDR3: CASSPGVLAGTTDTQYF
D: NA; V: TRBV10-3; J: TRBJ2-5; size: once; DNA: TGTGCCATCCCTGCCGCCAGGGCAAGGGCGCCCCGAGAGACCCAGTACTTC; CDR3: CAIPAARARAPRETQYF
D: TRBD1; V: TRBV29-1; J: TRBJ2-7; size: NA; DNA: TGCAGCGTTGGGGCAAATTTGGAATGGGATGTGGGACAGGTCAACTACGAGCAGTACTTC; CDR3: CSVGANLEWDVGQVNYEQYF
D: NA; V: TRBV12-3/TRBV12-4; J: TRBJ2-1; size: NA; DNA: TGTGCCAGCAGTTTAAGGGAGTGGAATGAGCAGTTCTTC; CDR3: CASSLREWNEQFF
D: TRBD1; V: TRBV7-2; J: TRBJ2-1; size: NA; DNA: TGTGCCAGCAGCCTTCGACAGGGGCGAAGGGATGAGCAGTTCTTC; CDR3: CASSLRQGRRDEQFF
D: TRBD1; V: TRBV5-1; J: TRBJ1-2; size: NA; DNA: TGCGCCAGCAGCATCCCGGACAGGGGAGGCTATGGCTACACCTTC; CDR3: CASSIPDRGGYGYTF
D: NA; V: TRBV19; J: TRBJ1-5; size: NA; DNA: TGTGCCAGTAGTGTTGCCCTAAATCAGCCCCAGCATTTT; CDR3: CASSVALNQPQHF
D: TRBD1; V: TRBV19; J: TRBJ2-1; size: NA; DNA: TGTGCCAGTAGCTCCGGGACAGGGGGCCACAATGAGCAGTTCTTC; CDR3: CASSSGTGGHNEQFF
D: NA; V: TRBV12-5; J: TRBJ1-2; size: NA; DNA: TGTGCTATCGGGGAGGGTGGCTACACCTTC; CDR3: CAIGEGGYTF
D: TRBD1; V: TRBV4-3; J: TRBJ1-5; size: few; DNA: TGCGCCAGCAGCCAATCAATAACAGGGGGCGCGTATCAGCCCCAGCATTTT; CDR3: CASSQSITGGAYQPQHF
D: TRBD2; V: TRBV19; J: TRBJ2-5; size: NA; DNA: TGTGCCAGTAGTATTACGGGGGGTCTCCAAGAGACCCAGTACTTC; CDR3: CASSITGGLQETQYF
D: TRBD1; V: TRBV7-2; J: TRBJ1-4; size: NA; DNA: TGTGCCAGCAGCTTAGCCAGGGGGAATGAAAAACTGTTTTTT; CDR3: CASSLARGNEKLFF
D: NA; V: TRBV6-6; J: TRBJ1-5; size: NA; DNA: TGTGCTAGCAGTTCTTCCCCCGGGGTAGTCAATCAGCCCCAGCATTTT; CDR3: CASSSSPGVVNQPQHF
D: TRBD1; V: TRBV6-5; J: TRBJ2-7; size: NA; DNA: TGTGCCAGCAGTTTGGGAACAGGGGGAACCTACGAGCAGTACTTC; CDR3: CASSLGTGGTYEQYF
D: TRBD1; V: TRBV5-6; J: TRBJ2-5; size: NA; DNA: TGTGCCAGCAGCCGGACAGGGCAAGAGACCCAGTACTTC; CDR3: CASSRTGQETQYF
D: NA; V: TRBV12-3/TRBV12-4; J: TRBJ2-3; size: NA; DNA: TGTGCCAGCAGTCCGGGCCTAGCGTATACGCAGTATTTT; CDR3: CASSPGLAYTQYF
D: TRBD1; V: TRBV5-4; J: TRBJ1-1; size: few; DNA: TGTGCCAGCAGCTTGGACGGGACAGGGGCGTCGTGGGACACTGAAGCTTTCTTT; CDR3: CASSLDGTGASWDTEAFF
D: NA; V: TRBV6-2/TRBV6-3; J: TRBJ1-5; size: NA; DNA: TGTGCCAGCAGTTTCTCCCCCCGCCGGGTAGGCAATCAGCCCCAGCATTTT; CDR3: CASSFSPRRVGNQPQHF
D: NA; V: TRBV29-1; J: TRBJ2-7; size: NA; DNA: TGCAGCGTTGTTTTGAGCGCCGGGACACCGAACTACGAGCAGTACTTC; CDR3: CSVVLSAGTPNYEQYF
D: NA; V: TRBV5-1; J: TRBJ1-2; size: NA; DNA: TGCGCCAGCAGCTTGGTTGTGGCAGGGAGGGATGGCTACACCTTC; CDR3: CASSLVVAGRDGYTF
D: NA; V: TRBV6-2/TRBV6-3; J: TRBJ1-2; size: NA; DNA: TGTGCCAGCAGTTACGACGGGGGGGACTATGGCTACACCTTC; CDR3: CASSYDGGDYGYTF
D: NA; V: TRBV19; J: TRBJ1-2; size: NA; DNA: TGTGCCACCTCCACAGCCATCCACTATGGCTACACCTTC; CDR3: CATSTAIHYGYTF
D: TRBD1; V: TRBV5-1; J: TRBJ1-4; size: NA; DNA: TGCGCCAGCAGCTTACGACCGGGACAGGGGAATGAAAAACTGTTTTTT; CDR3: CASSLRPGQGNEKLFF
D: NA; V: TRBV6-5; J: TRBJ2-1; size: NA; DNA: TGTGCCAGCAGTATAGGAGGGGGCCCATACAATGAGCAGTTCTTC; CDR3: CASSIGGGPYNEQFF
D: TRBD1; V: TRBV3-1/TRBV3-2; J: TRBJ2-1; size: NA; DNA: TGTGCCAGCAGCCCCAACAGGGGAAGAGGCTACAATGAGCAGTTCTTC; CDR3: CASSPNRGRGYNEQFF
D: TRBD1; V: TRBV6-7; J: TRBJ1-2; size: NA; DNA: TGTGCCAGCAGTTACTCGATCGTTGAAGGGGGCTGCTATGGCTACACCTTC; CDR3: CASSYSIVEGGCYGYTF
D: NA; V: TRBV29-1; J: TRBJ2-7; size: once; DNA: TGCAGCGTTAGTCACGTTCGGGACGAGCAGTACTTC; CDR3: CSVSHVRDEQYF
D: TRBD1; V: TRBV5-1; J: TRBJ1-3; size: NA; DNA: TGCGCCAGCAGCCCGAGGGGACAGGGAACCGATGGAAACACCATATATTTT; CDR3: CASSPRGQGTDGNTIYF
D: NA; V: TRBV7-9; J: TRBJ2-7; size: NA; DNA: TGTGCCAGCAGCCCTAGGGGCGGGGTCGAGCAGTACTTC; CDR3: CASSPRGGVEQYF
D: NA; V: TRBV19; J: TRBJ2-1; size: once; DNA: TGTGCCAGTAGTATAGCCCACGGCGGTGAGCAGTTCTTC; CDR3: CASSIAHGGEQFF
D: TRBD1; V: TRBV16; J: TRBJ2-1; size: NA; DNA: TGTGCCAGCAGTTCCAGGGGGCCCTACAATGAGCAGTTCTTC; CDR3: CASSSRGPYNEQFF
D: TRBD1; V: TRBV5-1; J: TRBJ1-2; size: NA; DNA: TGCGCCAGCAGCTACAGACAGGGGGCAGATGGCTACACCTTC; CDR3: CASSYRQGADGYTF
D: TRBD2; V: TRBV2; J: TRBJ2-2; size: NA; DNA: TGTGCCAGATCCATCGGGGGGGGTAGCGGGGAGCTGTTTTTT; CDR3: CARSIGGGSGELFF
D: TRBD1; V: TRBV19; J: TRBJ1-3; size: NA; DNA: TGTGCCAGTAGTGAGGGACAGGACTCTGGAAACACCATATATTTT; CDR3: CASSEGQDSGNTIYF
D: TRBD1; V: TRBV7-9; J: TRBJ2-7; size: NA; DNA: TGTGCCAGCAGTACCGGGACAGCGGCTTTGGGGCAGTACTTC; CDR3: CASSTGTAALGQYF